This T cell receptor (beta chain) was retrieved from a study of monozygotic twins with inflammatory bowel disease. The length of the CDR3 is 16 residues. Germline assignment: CDR1 ENHRY and CDR2 SYGVKD. From the 5' RACE reads, TCRdb lists one entry per CDR3 protein and no DNA. This table holds about 140,000 distinct CDR3 sequences. The sequenced material came from blood. The TCR was taken from a human donor with ulcerative colitis or Crohn's disease, or a healthy co-twin of an affected twin (not recorded which). The chain recombines TRBV10-3 with TRBJ2-7; TCRdb returns TRBD2, unconfirmable since there is no DNA. CDR3 sequence reads: CAISESADGMGYEQYF.